Each of the 9 T cell receptor beta chains below was sequenced from the same sample in a study of T cell responses to AZD1222 COVID-19 vaccine. Profiled with immunoSEQ multiplex PCR; TCRdb holds only in-frame clones, not every one. The sample shows around 130,000 clones, roughly 92% of them seen only once. The source was peripheral blood, collected 28 days after the second AZD1222 dose. These receptors originate from an adult who received the AZD1222 COVID-19 vaccine.

The gene calls are TRBV9 and TRBJ2-2; D gene ambiguous. Germline V gene lookup returns CDR1 SGDLS and CDR2 YYNGEE. V was cut by 3 bases and J by 5 bases, with 17 bases left in between. The CDR3 is made up of 16 amino acids. The CDR3 DNA reads as TGTGCCAGCAGCGGGTATGGGGAAGGTAAAACCGGGGAGCTGTTTTTT. Translation gives CASSGYGEGKTGELFF.

Only a few counts were recorded for this clone. The rearrangement links TRBV14 to TRBJ1-4; no reliable D call. Looked up from germline, CDR1 is SGHDN and CDR2 is FVKESK. With 4 bases removed from V and 8 bases from J, the gap between germline ends came to 11 bases. This CDR3 contains 13 residues. CDR3 loop: CASSLKGVEKLFF. CDR3 sequence (DNA): TGTGCCAGCAGCCTAAAAGGAGTCGAAAAACTGTTTTTT.

This sequence joins TRBV18 and TRBJ1-5, with unresolved D. CDR3 length: 13 amino acids. V dropped 4 bases and J dropped 2 bases, with 6 bases sitting between them. Per the germline V gene, CDR1 is KGHSH and CDR2 is LQKENI. CDR3 nucleotides: TGTGCCAGCTCACAGGGAGGCAATCAGCCCCAGCATTTT. Amino acids: CASSQGGNQPQHF.

This clone was observed a few times. One end of the junction fails to match germline, which may point to a read error. The rearrangement uses TRBV7-2 and TRBJ2-2; the D gene is possibly TRBD1 (6 bases). Germline V lookup: CDR1 SGHTA, CDR2 FQGNSA. CDR3 length equals 15 residues. The CDR3 reads CASSLVRATLGGLFF. The CDR3 DNA reads as TGTGCCAGCAGCTTAGTCAGGGCAACCCTAGGGGGGCTGTTTTTT. The complete variable domain, with remaining parts taken from reference TRBV7-2 and TRBJ2-2, reads GAGVSQSPSNKVTEKGKDVELRCDPISGHTALYWYRQSLGQGLEFLIYFQGNSAPDKSGLPSDRFSAERTGGSVSTLTIQRTQQEDSAVYLCASSLVRATLGGLFFGEGSRLTVL.

The chain has TRBV7-9 and TRBJ1-1; TRBD1 aligns across 8 bases. The junction had 7 bases not matched to a gene; V was cut back by 5 bases and J by 2 bases. This CDR3 is built from 15 residues. Germline-derived CDR1 and CDR2 are SEHNR and FQNEAQ (reference sequence). In DNA, the CDR3 is TGTGCCAGCAGCCCCCAGACAGGGGTAAACACTGAAGCTTTCTTT. It yields the protein CASSPQTGVNTEAFF.

CDR3 loop: CASSYRVSAPLHF. In DNA, the CDR3 is TGTGCCAGCAGTTACCGGGTGAGCGCACCCCTCCACTTT. V usage is TRBV6-2 or TRBV6-3 and J usage is TRBJ1-6; D is undetermined. The CDR3 spans 13 residues. Germline CDR1 is MNHEY and CDR2 is SVGEGT. Trimming removed 2 bases from V and 11 bases from J, with 10 bases in between.

The sample holds a few counts of this clone. This sequence joins TRBV9 and TRBJ1-6; TRBD1 matches 8 bases. From germline, CDR1 is SGDLS and CDR2 YYNGEE. Trimming cost V 3 bases and J 10 bases; bases outside gene matches: 9. The CDR3 is 15 residues long. DNA for the CDR3: TGTGCCAGCAGCGCCCTTCCAGGGGGCGGATCACCCCTCCACTTT. Protein sequence: CASSALPGGGSPLHF.

The chain is built from TRBV18 and TRBJ2-7, with 7 nucleotides matching TRBD1. The V gene end was trimmed by 4 bases and the J gene end by 3 bases; junction bases not matched to a gene: 3. The CDR3 totals 13 residues. Germline CDR1 reads KGHSH; CDR2 reads LQKENI. CDR3 loop: CASSLGQLYEQYF. The CDR3 nucleotides read TGTGCCAGCTCACTGGGACAGCTCTACGAGCAGTACTTC.

The chain carries TRBV3-1 (or the pseudogene TRBV3-2) and TRBJ2-7; D perhaps matches TRBD2 (5 bases). Germline loops: CDR1 LGHDT, CDR2 YNNKEL (reference sequence). The CDR3 sequence is 13 residues long. V was pared by 1 base and J by 4 bases, with 8 bases between. CDR3 nucleotides: TGTGCCAGCAGCCAAGGAGGGAAATACGAGCAGTACTTC. Translation gives CASSQGGKYEQYF.